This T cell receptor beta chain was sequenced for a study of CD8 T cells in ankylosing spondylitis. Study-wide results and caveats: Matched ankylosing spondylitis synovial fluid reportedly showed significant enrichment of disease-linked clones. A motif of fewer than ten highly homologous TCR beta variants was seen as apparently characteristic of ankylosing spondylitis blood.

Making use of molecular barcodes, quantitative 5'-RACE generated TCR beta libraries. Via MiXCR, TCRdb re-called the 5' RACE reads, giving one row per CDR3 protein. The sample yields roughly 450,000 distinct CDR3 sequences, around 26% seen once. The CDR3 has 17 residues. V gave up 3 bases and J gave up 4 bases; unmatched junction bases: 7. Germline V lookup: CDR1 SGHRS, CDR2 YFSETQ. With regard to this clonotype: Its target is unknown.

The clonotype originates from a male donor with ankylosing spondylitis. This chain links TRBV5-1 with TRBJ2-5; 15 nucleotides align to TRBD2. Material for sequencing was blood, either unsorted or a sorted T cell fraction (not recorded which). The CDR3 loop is CASSYRTSGRAGETQYF. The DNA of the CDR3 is TGCGCCAGCAGCTATCGGACTAGCGGGAGGGCGGGAGAGACCCAGTACTTC.